This is a list of T cell receptor beta chains from one sample in a study of T-cell memory formation after mild COVID-19. From the 5' RACE reads, TCRdb called clonotypes with MiXCR, one entry per CDR3 protein. The sample records approximately 340,000 distinct CDR3 sequences, under 15% being singletons. Sequenced input: PBMCs or a T cell subset sorted from them (not recorded which). These receptor sequences come from a man aged 18 to 29 who had mild COVID-19 (a few samples of this study predate the infection). Cell type and time point are not known. Each CDR3 is given with its conserved first and last residue. Each record gives: J gene, clone size, CDR3 length, D gene, V gene, CDR3 protein, CDR3 DNA. D genes are given only for firm matches. The size of a clone is reported for some rows only, either as once, few or many, or as a class for expanded clones.

J: TRBJ2-1; size: -; length: 16; D: TRBD2; V: TRBV5-6; CDR3: CASSLAMRGGLGEQFF; DNA: TGTGCCAGCAGCTTGGCGATGCGGGGGGGCCTGGGTGAGCAGTTCTTC
J: TRBJ1-4; size: few; length: 17; D: TRBD1; V: TRBV18; CDR3: CASSRPGQGATNEKLFF; DNA: TGTGCCAGCTCACGACCGGGACAGGGGGCAACTAATGAAAAACTGTTTTTT
J: TRBJ2-7; size: many; length: 15; D: -; V: TRBV12-3/TRBV12-4; CDR3: CASSLKGQGNYEQYF; DNA: TGTGCCAGCAGTTTAAAGGGGCAGGGGAACTACGAGCAGTACTTC
J: TRBJ1-1; size: -; length: 13; D: -; V: TRBV12-3/TRBV12-4; CDR3: CASSLRYGTEAFF; DNA: TGTGCCAGCAGTCTGAGGTATGGCACTGAAGCTTTCTTT
J: TRBJ2-5; size: -; length: 14; D: -; V: TRBV6-1; CDR3: CASSEIQGRETQYF; DNA: TGTGCCAGCAGTGAAATTCAGGGGAGGGAGACCCAGTACTTC
J: TRBJ1-4; size: -; length: 13; D: -; V: TRBV20-1; CDR3: CSGREATNEKLFF; DNA: TGCAGTGGAAGGGAGGCAACTAATGAAAAACTGTTTTTT
J: TRBJ1-5; size: few; length: 12; D: -; V: TRBV9; CDR3: CASSATDQPQHF; DNA: TGTGCCAGCAGCGCCACAGATCAGCCCCAGCATTTT
J: TRBJ2-1; size: few; length: 12; D: -; V: TRBV6-1; CDR3: CASSESGNEQFF; DNA: TGTGCCAGCAGTGAATCGGGAAATGAGCAGTTCTTC
J: TRBJ1-3; size: few; length: 12; D: -; V: TRBV6-6; CDR3: CASSYLADTIYF; DNA: TGTGCCAGCAGTTACTTAGCCGACACCATATATTTT
J: TRBJ1-5; size: many; length: 13; D: TRBD1; V: TRBV7-2; CDR3: CASSSQGAQPQHF; DNA: TGTGCCAGCAGCTCACAGGGGGCACAGCCCCAGCATTTT
J: TRBJ1-1; size: few; length: 15; D: -; V: TRBV18; CDR3: CASSPTGGGVTEAFF; DNA: TGTGCCAGCTCACCCACGGGAGGGGGGGTCACTGAAGCTTTCTTT
J: TRBJ2-7; size: few; length: 16; D: -; V: TRBV5-1; CDR3: CASSLDPGMSSYEQYF; DNA: TGCGCCAGCAGCTTGGATCCTGGGATGAGCTCCTACGAGCAGTACTTC
J: TRBJ2-5; size: few; length: 15; D: TRBD1; V: TRBV29-1; CDR3: CSVVGTGGFEETQYF; DNA: TGCAGCGTTGTTGGGACAGGGGGTTTTGAAGAGACCCAGTACTTC